The TCR beta chain described here comes from a study of blood T cells in healthy people across ages. General study results and limits: Lack of knowledge of donor CMV status possibly confounded expanded clonotype changes.

About this clonotype itself: Its specificity is unknown.

The study recruited healthy Caucasian donors from Russia who were aged roughly 6 to 95. Primed by a sample-barcoded 5' primer and a J-beta primer mix, a second PCR proceeded for about 7 to 11 cycles. In TCRdb, the 5' RACE reads were re-called with MiXCR into one record per CDR3 protein. The sample consists of under 800,000 distinct CDR3 sequences, 20% to 25% of them appearing once. CDR1 is SQVTM, CDR2 ANQGSEA, per germline. This CDR3 region has 14 residues. V was pared by 7 bases and J by 2 bases, with 10 bases of the junction left unmatched. The chain links TRBV29-1 to TRBJ1-2; 7 bases map to TRBD1. The TCR originated in a man aged 70-80 years in good health. The sample consisted of blood. Here the CDR3 DNA reads TGCAGCGCTGGGCCCGGAGGGGGCAACTATGGCTACACCTTC. Protein sequence: CSAGPGGGNYGYTF.